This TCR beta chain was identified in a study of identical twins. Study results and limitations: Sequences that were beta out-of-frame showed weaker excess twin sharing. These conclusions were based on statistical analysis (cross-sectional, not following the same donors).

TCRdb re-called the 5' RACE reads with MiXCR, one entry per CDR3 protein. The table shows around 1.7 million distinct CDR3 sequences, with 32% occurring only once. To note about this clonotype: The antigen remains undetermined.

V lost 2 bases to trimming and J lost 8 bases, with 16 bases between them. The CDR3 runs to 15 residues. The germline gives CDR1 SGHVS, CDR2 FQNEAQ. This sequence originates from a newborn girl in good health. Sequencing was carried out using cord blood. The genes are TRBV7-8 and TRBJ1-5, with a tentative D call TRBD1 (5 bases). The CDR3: CASSLFQGIREPQHF. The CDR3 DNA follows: TGTGCCAGCAGCTTATTTCAGGGAATTAGGGAGCCCCAGCATTTT.